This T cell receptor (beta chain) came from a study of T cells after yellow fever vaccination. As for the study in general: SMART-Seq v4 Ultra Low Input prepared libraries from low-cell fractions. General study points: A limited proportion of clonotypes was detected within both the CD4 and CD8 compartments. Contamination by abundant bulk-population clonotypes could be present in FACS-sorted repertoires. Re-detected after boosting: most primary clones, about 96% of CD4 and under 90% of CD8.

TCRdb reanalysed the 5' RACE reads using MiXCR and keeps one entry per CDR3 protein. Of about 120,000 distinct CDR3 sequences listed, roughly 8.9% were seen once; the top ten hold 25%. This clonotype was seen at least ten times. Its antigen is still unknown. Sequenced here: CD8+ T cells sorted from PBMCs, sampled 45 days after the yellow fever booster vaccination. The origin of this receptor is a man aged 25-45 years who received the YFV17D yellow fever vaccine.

Written as DNA, the CDR3 is TGTGCCAGCACCTCAGGACTAGCTAAGAAGTCTAGCACAGATACGCAGTATTTT. This encodes CASTSGLAKKSSTDTQYF. This sequence joins TRBV9 and TRBJ2-3; 8 bases are shared with TRBD2. V gave up 6 bases and J gave up 0 bases; unmatched junction bases: 15. The CDR3 is made up of 18 amino acids. Germline V gene sequence: CDR1 SGDLS, CDR2 YYNGEE.